This TCR beta chain was sequenced in a study of beta chain features in type 1 diabetes. The CDR3 covers 14 residues. Trimming at V came to 2 bases and at J to 4 bases, leaving 5 bases not matched to a gene. Germline assignment: CDR1 SGHRS and CDR2 YFSETQ. This clone was found once. The whole isolated RNA underwent reverse transcription, so sequencing captured expressed TCRB transcripts. The protocol was immunoSEQ multiplex PCR, while the TCRdb copy is restricted to in-frame clones and leaves out a portion. This table has 110,000 to 150,000 clones, less than 8.5% appearing once. This clonotype originated in a woman aged 25 to 39 in good health. The material sequenced was central memory CD4+ T cells from blood. The V gene is TRBV5-1, the J gene TRBJ2-7; 8 nucleotides align to TRBD1. CDR3 sequence: CASSLAGGFYEQYF. The CDR3 DNA reads TGCGCCAGCAGCTTAGCAGGGGGCTTTTACGAGCAGTACTTC.